The T cell receptor (beta chain) under discussion was sequenced for a study of cytomegalovirus exposure and HLA in healthy donors. In the PCR, 60 Vbeta and 13 Jbeta primers were used. Assay used: immunoSEQ multiplex PCR; TCRdb lists only in-frame clones, some missing. The data hold 150,000 to 200,000 clones, with around 84% observed a single time. This CDR3 contains 12 residues. CDR1 is SGHNT and CDR2 is YENEEA in the germline V gene. V was clipped by 3 bases and J by 4 bases, with 7 bases between them. The TCR sequence derives from a man between 18 and 29 years old in good health and CMV-seronegative. What was sequenced was PBMCs. This chain connects TRBV11-3 to TRBJ2-7, with a tentative D call TRBD1 (5 bases). In DNA, the CDR3 is TGTGCCAGCAGCTTTTCAGGGTACGAGCAGTACTTC. Amino acids: CASSFSGYEQYF.